This entry lists 30 T cell receptor beta chains sequenced from one sample in a study of OX40 agonist ivuxolimab in advanced cancers. Libraries were prepared by immunoSEQ multiplex PCR; TCRdb keeps only in-frame clonotypes and omits some of them. The table lists 50,000 to 75,000 clones, around 86% of them singletons. Material: CD4+ or CD8+ T cells sorted from blood, obtained in a trial of the OX40 agonist ivuxolimab. These receptors all come from an adult with an advanced solid tumor such as melanoma, head and neck, liver or kidney cancer.

This clone was found once. The rearrangement links TRBV6-5 to TRBJ1-2; tentatively, D is TRBD1 (6 bases). V lost 6 bases and J 1 base, leaving 9 bases between the germline ends. The CDR3 runs to 13 residues. The V gene's germline CDR1 is MNHEY and CDR2 SVGAGI. The CDR3 DNA is TGTGCCAGCAGGGACAGTAATAACTATGGCTACACCTTC. It is translated as CASRDSNNYGYTF.

The V call is TRBV6-6, the J call TRBJ2-1, with D uncertain. Trimming pared 3 bases from V and 8 bases from J, leaving 17 bases between. The germline gives CDR1 MNHNY, CDR2 SVGAGI (reference sequence). The CDR3 sequence is 15 residues long. The CDR3 loop reads CASSYGGLTQDEQFF. The CDR3, as DNA: TGTGCCAGCAGTTATGGTGGCCTTACTCAGGATGAGCAGTTCTTC.

The chain has TRBV6-5 and TRBJ2-4; the D gene could be TRBD1 or TRBD2 (5 bases each). Germline lookup yields CDR1 MNHEY and CDR2 SVGAGI. This CDR3 has 14 amino acids. V dropped 4 bases and J dropped 8 bases, with 15 bases sitting between them. In nucleotides, the CDR3 is TGTGCCAGCAGTTGGGACGGCTGGGGCGACATTCAGTACTTC. Residues: CASSWDGWGDIQYF.

In this sample, this clone turned up a few times. J is TRBJ1-5 and V is TRBV10-3, with D possibly TRBD1 on 5 matching bases. This CDR3 has 15 residues. The V gene lost 8 bases and the J gene lost 0 bases, with 14 bases spanning the gap. In germline, CDR1 is ENHRY, CDR2 SYGVKD. This chain's CDR3 is CAIGPGPVSNQPQHF. DNA of the CDR3: TGTGCCATCGGGCCAGGGCCGGTTAGCAATCAGCCCCAGCATTTT.

The chain couples TRBV29-1 to TRBJ2-3; no clear D. Trimming stripped 1 base from V and 2 bases from J, with 7 bases between. The V gene's germline CDR1 is SQVTM and CDR2 ANQGSEA. CDR3 length equals 13 residues. CDR3 loop: CSVEASSTDTQYF. CDR3 nucleotides: TGCAGCGTTGAAGCAAGTTCCACAGATACGCAGTATTTT.

J is TRBJ1-2 and V is TRBV28; the match to TRBD1 covers 10 bases. Losses at the gene ends were 5 bases for V and 8 bases for J; bases not matched to a gene: 5. The CDR3 is 13 residues long. Germline V gene sequence: CDR1 MDHEN, CDR2 SYDVKM. The CDR3 reads CASSRDRGRGYTF. The CDR3 nucleotides are TGTGCCAGCAGTCGAGACAGGGGGCGAGGCTACACCTTC.

The chain couples TRBV5-1 to TRBJ1-1; D is uncertain. V shed 1 base and J shed 1 base, with 11 bases lying between them. Germline CDR1 reads SGHRS; CDR2 reads YFSETQ. The CDR3 is made up of 15 amino acids. The CDR3 region has the DNA TGCGCCAGCAGCTTGATCGGAATCTGGAACACTGAAGCTTTCTTT. Translating it yields CASSLIGIWNTEAFF.

The chain is built from TRBV9 and TRBJ1-6, with D hard to call. The CDR3 covers 16 residues. The V and J ends lost 0 bases and 10 bases respectively, with 17 bases between them. Per germline, CDR1 SGDLS and CDR2 YYNGEE. CDR3 DNA sequence: TGTGCCAGCAGCGTAGGAGGATCTATAGGCGTATCACCCCTCCACTTT. This translates into CASSVGGSIGVSPLHF.

J is TRBJ1-5 and V is TRBV28; 10 nucleotides match TRBD1. Germline CDR1 and CDR2: MDHEN and SYDVKM. The CDR3 runs 17 residues. V was pared by 7 bases and J by 0 bases, with 9 bases of the junction left unmatched. The CDR3 nucleotides read TGTGCCAGCATACCGGGACAGGGGCCCTATAGCAATCAGCCCCAGCATTTT. This codes for CASIPGQGPYSNQPQHF.

The chain recombines TRBV30 with TRBJ2-1, with D perhaps TRBD2 (7 bases). Germline V gene lookup returns CDR1 GTSNPN and CDR2 SVGIG (reference sequence). The CDR3 loop spans 12 amino acids. The V gene lost 7 bases and the J gene lost 10 bases, with 17 bases spanning the gap. In DNA, the CDR3 is TGTGCCTTTGAGGGGGGGGCCCCCGAGCAGTTCTTC. This sequence encodes CAFEGGAPEQFF. Looking up the rest from reference TRBV30 and TRBJ2-1 gives the full variable domain: SQTIHQWPATLVQPVGSPLSLECTVEGTSNPNLYWYRQAAGRGLQLLFYSVGIGQISSEVPQNLSASRPQDRQFILSSKKLLLSDSGFYLCAFEGGAPEQFFGPGTRLTVL.

The rearrangement uses TRBV7-3 and TRBJ1-1; D gene uncertain. Germline CDR1 and CDR2: SGHTA and FQGTGA. Trimming removed 1 base at V and 2 bases at J, with 14 bases between. There are 16 residues in the CDR3. The CDR3 loop is CASSLRPPAGNTEAFF. The CDR3 DNA sequence: TGTGCCAGCAGCTTAAGACCCCCGGCAGGAAACACTGAAGCTTTCTTT. The full variable domain, its missing parts supplied by reference TRBV7-3 and TRBJ1-1, is GAGVSQTPSNKVTEKGKYVELRCDPISGHTALYWYRQSLGQGPEFLIYFQGTGAADDSGLPNDRFFAVRPEGSVSTLKIQRTERGDSAVYLCASSLRPPAGNTEAFFGQGTRLTVV.

Only a few counts were recorded for this clone. One junction end does not reproduce the germline sequence, and a read error may be involved. The chain carries TRBV2 and TRBJ2-7, with a tentative D call TRBD1 (5 bases). The CDR3 sequence is 14 residues long. Germline CDR1 and CDR2: SNHLY and FYNNEI. The CDR3 region has the DNA TGTGCCAGCAGCGAAGCAGGGATAGGGTACGAGCAGTACTTC. As protein: CASSEAGIGYEQYF. Full variable domain (rest looked up from reference TRBV2 and TRBJ2-7): EPEVTQTPSHQVTQMGQEVILRCVPISNHLYFYWYRQILGQKVEFLVSFYNNEISEKSEIFDDQFSVERPDGSNFTLKIRSTKLEDSAMYFCASSEAGIGYEQYFGPGTRLTVT.

The chain is built from TRBV7-2 and TRBJ1-6; no firm D call. The CDR3 consists of 14 residues. Trimming stripped 2 bases from V and 5 bases from J, with 7 bases between. Germline CDR1 and CDR2: SGHTA and FQGNSA. CDR3 loop: CASSLSGNNSPLHF. CDR3 bases: TGTGCCAGCAGCTTAAGTGGGAATAATTCACCCCTCCACTTT.

This chain connects TRBV6-1 to TRBJ2-5; 12 positions match TRBD1. The CDR3 is made up of 16 amino acids. Germline assignment: CDR1 MNHNS and CDR2 SASEGT. J gave up 5 bases and V 4 bases, and 8 bases lay outside the gene matches. CDR3 loop: CASSATGQGAGETQYF. CDR3 DNA: TGTGCCAGCAGTGCGACGGGACAGGGGGCTGGGGAGACCCAGTACTTC.

The chain has TRBV11-3 and TRBJ2-7, with 8 bases aligning to TRBD2. The CDR3 runs 14 residues. The J segment lost 0 bases and the V segment lost 7 bases, leaving 5 bases of the junction unmatched. The V gene's germline CDR1 is SGHNT and CDR2 YENEEA. The CDR3 coding sequence is TGTGCCAGCAAACCGACTAGCGTCTCCTACGAGCAGTACTTC. Encoded protein: CASKPTSVSYEQYF.

A word on this clone: Other DNA sequences in the same sample also yield this CDR3. The J gene is TRBJ2-7, the V gene TRBV7-2, with D perhaps matching TRBD2 (5 bases). Per germline, CDR1 SGHTA and CDR2 FQGNSA. The CDR3 spans 13 residues. V dropped 2 bases and J dropped 4 bases, with 9 bases sitting between them. The CDR3 DNA is TGTGCCAGCAGCTTACCACGGAGGTACGAGCAGTACTTC. It yields the protein CASSLPRRYEQYF.

This clone was counted a few times. The chain employs TRBV28 and TRBJ1-2, with TRBD1 matching 7 bases. This CDR3 has 14 amino acids. Germline lookup yields CDR1 MDHEN and CDR2 SYDVKM. The J segment lost 2 bases and the V segment lost 6 bases, leaving 6 bases of the junction unmatched. The chain's CDR3 is CASSQPTGNYGYTF. CDR3 nucleotide sequence: TGTGCCAGCAGCCAACCGACAGGGAACTATGGCTACACCTTC.

The gene calls are TRBV28 and TRBJ1-3; D call uncertain. The CDR3 runs 14 residues. Trimming removed 3 bases at V and 4 bases at J, with 10 bases between. The germline V gene encodes CDR1 MDHEN and CDR2 SYDVKM. The CDR3 sequence: CASSFYGPGNTIYF. CDR3 nucleotides: TGTGCCAGCAGTTTCTACGGGCCCGGAAACACCATATATTTT.

The chain uses TRBV7-2 and TRBJ1-5, with D tentatively TRBD1 (5 bases). V lost 3 bases, J lost 3 bases, and 6 bases lay in between. Germline assignment: CDR1 SGHTA and CDR2 FQGNSA. The CDR3 consists of 13 residues. Here the CDR3 reads CASSFRANQPQHF. CDR3 sequence (DNA): TGTGCCAGCAGCTTCAGGGCCAATCAGCCCCAGCATTTT. The variable domain in full, completed from reference TRBV7-2 and TRBJ1-5, reads GAGVSQSPSNKVTEKGKDVELRCDPISGHTALYWYRQSLGQGLEFLIYFQGNSAPDKSGLPSDRFSAERTGGSVSTLTIQRTQQEDSAVYLCASSFRANQPQHFGDGTRLSIL.

The chain links TRBV7-3 to TRBJ1-6; TRBD1 agrees at 7 bases. J was trimmed by 7 bases and V by 5 bases; bases with no gene match: 5. Germline-derived CDR1 and CDR2 are SGHTA and FQGTGA. This CDR3 is 14 amino acids long. CDR3 sequence (DNA): TGTGCCAGCAGCCTCACGGGACAGAATTCACCCCTCCACTTT. It codes for CASSLTGQNSPLHF.

The V call is TRBV29-1, the J call TRBJ2-6; D not certain. CDR1 and CDR2 from the germline V gene are SQVTM and ANQGSEA. Trimming took 6 bases from V and 0 from J, leaving 6 bases between them. The CDR3 loop spans 13 amino acids. Written as DNA, the CDR3 is TGCAGCGTAGGTCCCTCTGGGGCCAACGTCCTGACTTTC. It is translated as CSVGPSGANVLTF.

The chain carries TRBV11-3 and TRBJ1-5; 7 bases map to TRBD1. This CDR3 has 14 residues. Germline V lookup: CDR1 SGHNT, CDR2 YENEEA. V trimming: 5 bases; J trimming: 3 bases; junction bases outside the gene matches: 4. The DNA for the CDR3 is TGTGCCAGCAGCCTGACAGGGCCCAATCAGCCCCAGCATTTT. Protein sequence: CASSLTGPNQPQHF.

This chain joins TRBV4-1 and TRBJ2-7, with 8 bases aligning to TRBD1. Germline V lookup: CDR1 MGHRA, CDR2 YSYEKL. The CDR3 covers 16 residues. The V and J ends lost 1 base and 6 bases, in that order; junction bases with no gene match: 11. The CDR3 spells CASSQGPDRGSVEQYF. Written as DNA, the CDR3 is TGCGCCAGCAGCCAAGGCCCCGACAGGGGATCGGTCGAGCAGTACTTC.

The chain combines TRBV29-1 with TRBJ2-5; 7 bases map to TRBD2. CDR3 length: 11 amino acids. Germline CDR1 is SQVTM and CDR2 is ANQGSEA. V lost 4 bases, J lost 4 bases, and 0 bases stayed unmatched. The CDR3 coding sequence is TGCAGCGTTGGCGGGGGAGAGACCCAGTACTTC. Protein product: CSVGGGETQYF.

The chain links TRBV7-9 to TRBJ1-2; 9 bases match TRBD1. Germline loops: CDR1 SEHNR, CDR2 FQNEAQ (reference sequence). The CDR3 is made up of 16 amino acids. V gave up 4 bases and J gave up 6 bases; unmatched junction bases: 12. CDR3 in amino acids: CASSSGGQGSIDGYTF. CDR3 nucleotides: TGTGCCAGCAGCTCAGGGGGACAGGGTTCCATCGATGGCTACACCTTC.

The chain carries TRBV5-1 and TRBJ1-1; weak D call: TRBD1 (6 bases). The CDR3 contains 15 residues. Looked up from germline, CDR1 is SGHRS and CDR2 is YFSETQ. The V gene lost 3 bases and the J gene lost 4 bases, with 16 bases spanning the gap. The chain's CDR3 is CASSSSGTSGTEAFF. The CDR3 nucleotides are TGCGCCAGCAGCTCCTCCGGGACATCGGGCACTGAAGCTTTCTTT.

J is TRBJ2-5 and V is TRBV5-6; D is possibly TRBD1 or TRBD2 (5 bases each). The germline CDR1 and CDR2 sequences are SGHDT and YYEEEE. The CDR3 covers 17 residues. V was pared by 0 bases and J by 5 bases, with 20 bases between. CDR3 bases: TGTGCCAGCAGCTTGGTAGGAAGGGCCCTGGGGGTGGAGACCCAGTACTTC. Translating gives CASSLVGRALGVETQYF.

V and J are TRBV29-1 and TRBJ2-2; no clear D gene. V lost 7 bases to trimming and J lost 6 bases, with 9 bases between them. From germline, CDR1 is SQVTM and CDR2 ANQGSEA. There are 11 residues in the CDR3. The CDR3 DNA reads TGCAGCGCCGCCATCTCCGGGGAGCTGTTTTTT. It yields the protein CSAAISGELFF.

The chain carries TRBV25-1 and TRBJ1-2; 9 positions agree with TRBD1. Per germline, CDR1 MGHDK and CDR2 SYGVNS. This CDR3 has 14 residues. Trimming removed 6 bases from V and 2 bases from J; junction bases left unmatched: 4. The CDR3 nucleotides read TGTGCCAGCAGACCCGGGACAGGGAACTATGGCTACACCTTC. Translated, it gives CASRPGTGNYGYTF.

This clone has just a few counts. The CDR3 bases are TGTGCCAGCAGCAGGCGAATGCTAGGGGAGCCACCGGATACGCAGTATTTT. This translates into CASSRRMLGEPPDTQYF. The V gene is TRBV7-2, the J gene TRBJ2-3; D tentatively reads TRBD1 or TRBD2 (5 bases each). The CDR3 is made up of 17 amino acids. V was cut by 5 bases and J by 6 bases, with 24 bases left in between. Germline-derived CDR1 and CDR2 are SGHTA and FQGNSA.